The source of this TCR beta chain is a study of cytomegalovirus exposure and HLA in healthy donors. Turning to the study itself: Unique TCR beta sequences numbering some 120 million came from around 180 million T cells in an earlier analysis.

Germline CDR1 MDHEN, CDR2 SYDVKM. Trimming shortened V by 8 bases and J by 3 bases, and 19 bases separated the two germline ends. The CDR3 has 15 amino acids. Points on this clone: Antigen specificity is unknown.

At sampling all donors were nominally healthy, likely with unrecorded immune exposures. Study outcomes and limitations: Further analysis, carried out later, found HLA-associated TCR beta chains more clonally expanded than equally common other chains.

The PCR ran on 60 Vbeta and 13 Jbeta primers. The method was immunoSEQ multiplex PCR; TCRdb's version includes in-frame clones alone and lacks a portion of them. The sample lists about 150,000 clones, roughly 65% occurring once. Sequencing input: PBMCs. This TCR derives from a man in his 60s in good health and CMV-seronegative. This rearrangement joins TRBV28 to TRBJ1-1, with D perhaps matching TRBD1 (5 bases). CDR3 sequence reads: CASPREGLRDTEAFF. The DNA for the CDR3 is TGTGCCAGCCCCAGGGAGGGACTAAGGGACACTGAAGCTTTCTTT.